What follows are 30 T cell receptor beta chains derived from one specimen sequenced in a study of T cell responses to AZD1222 COVID-19 vaccine. Produced via immunoSEQ multiplex PCR; TCRdb's table is partial and in-frame only. The table records about 96,000 clones, about nine tenths of them present only once. The sequenced sample was peripheral blood, obtained on day 0 of AZD1222 vaccination. The receptor set was obtained from an adult in good health.

V is TRBV27 and J is TRBJ1-5; 7 nucleotides agree with TRBD1. The CDR3 covers 13 residues. V lost 4 bases to trimming and J lost 5 bases; unmatched junction nucleotides: 2. From germline, CDR1 is MNHEY and CDR2 SMNVEV (reference sequence). CDR3 region: CASSSDRDQPQHF. DNA of the CDR3: TGTGCCAGCAGTTCTGACAGGGATCAGCCCCAGCATTTT.

The genes are TRBV11-2 and TRBJ1-1; the D is unclear. V was clipped by 1 base and J by 4 bases, with 10 bases between them. Germline values: CDR1 SGHAT, CDR2 FQNNGV. The CDR3 runs to 14 residues. CDR3 nucleotides: TGTGCCAGCAGCTTAGTAGGGAGCGGCACTGAAGCTTTCTTT. Protein product: CASSLVGSGTEAFF. Full variable domain (outside the CDR3, taken from reference TRBV11-2 and TRBJ1-1): EAGVAQSPRYKIIEKRQSVAFWCNPISGHATLYWYQQILGQGPKLLIQFQNNGVVDDSQLPKDRFSAERLKGVDSTLKIQPAKLEDSAVYLCASSLVGSGTEAFFGQGTRLTVV.

The chain is built from TRBV10-3 and TRBJ2-1; tentatively, D is TRBD2 (6 bases). The CDR3 has 13 residues. The germline V and J ends were trimmed by 10 bases and 0 bases, with 10 bases remaining between them. Germline-derived CDR1 and CDR2 are ENHRY and SYGVKD. CDR3 DNA: TGTGCCACGGTGGGGGGCTCCTACAATGAGCAGTTCTTC. Translated, it gives CATVGGSYNEQFF.

This clone was detected only a few times. This chain uses TRBV19 with TRBJ1-5; 7 nucleotides match TRBD1. CDR3 size: 18 residues. The V segment lost 4 bases and the J segment 0 bases; nucleotides outside the gene matches: 12. Per the germline V gene, CDR1 is LNHDA and CDR2 is SQIVND (reference sequence). CDR3 protein: CASSTRQGGPTSNQPQHF. CDR3 in DNA: TGTGCCAGTAGTACTCGACAGGGCGGTCCCACTAGCAATCAGCCCCAGCATTTT.

The rearrangement joins TRBV6-1 to TRBJ2-5; a weak D match, TRBD1 (6 bases). V was clipped by 2 bases and J by 2 bases, with 12 bases between them. The CDR3 loop spans 15 amino acids. In germline, CDR1 is MNHNS, CDR2 SASEGT. The CDR3 is CASSEPRGRQETQYF. The CDR3 DNA reads as TGTGCCAGCAGTGAACCCAGGGGTAGGCAAGAGACCCAGTACTTC.

This chain connects TRBV29-1 to TRBJ1-1, with TRBD1 matching 8 bases. This CDR3 has 14 amino acids. Per the germline V gene, CDR1 is SQVTM and CDR2 is ANQGSEA. V shed 4 bases and J 1 base; nucleotides not matched to a gene: 5. This CDR3 is CSVGPGQANTEAFF. The CDR3 DNA reads as TGCAGCGTTGGGCCGGGACAGGCGAACACTGAAGCTTTCTTT.

The chain has TRBV2 and TRBJ2-7, with TRBD2 matching 13 bases. The CDR3 runs 18 residues. J lost 1 base, V lost 5 bases, and 11 bases had no gene match. From germline, CDR1 is SNHLY and CDR2 FYNNEI. CDR3 region: CASSTTSGGALRSYEQYF. In nucleotides, the CDR3 is TGTGCCAGCAGTACCACTAGCGGGGGGGCCTTGAGGTCCTACGAGCAGTACTTC. The full variable domain, completed using reference TRBV2 and TRBJ2-7, is EPEVTQTPSHQVTQMGQEVILRCVPISNHLYFYWYRQILGQKVEFLVSFYNNEISEKSEIFDDQFSVERPDGSNFTLKIRSTKLEDSAMYFCASSTTSGGALRSYEQYFGPGTRLTVT.

The rearrangement joins TRBV5-4 to TRBJ1-2; TRBD1 might be the D (6 bases). CDR1 and CDR2 (germline): SGHNT, YYREEE (reference sequence). With 0 bases removed from V and 7 bases from J, the gap between germline ends came to 10 bases. The CDR3 contains 13 residues. This CDR3 is CASSLVGGVGYTF. For the CDR3, the DNA is TGTGCCAGCAGCTTGGTGGGGGGCGTTGGCTACACCTTC.

The rearrangement joins TRBV5-4 to TRBJ2-3; D is unclear. CDR3 size: 16 residues. Germline lookup yields CDR1 SGHNT and CDR2 YYREEE (reference sequence). V was clipped by 4 bases and J by 1 base, with 16 bases between them. The CDR3 is CASSPRAARGTDTQYF. The CDR3 nucleotides read TGTGCCAGCAGCCCCCGGGCCGCCCGGGGCACAGATACGCAGTATTTT.

The chain links TRBV28 to TRBJ2-7; tentative D call: TRBD1 (6 bases). V lost 6 bases and J lost 4, with 10 bases in between. CDR3 length: 12 amino acids. Germline values: CDR1 MDHEN, CDR2 SYDVKM. The CDR3, as DNA: TGTGCCAGCAGCAGGGACACTTACGAGCAGTACTTC. Its translation: CASSRDTYEQYF.

This chain joins TRBV7-8 and TRBJ2-1; 8 bases line up with TRBD2. J gave up 8 bases and V 4 bases, and 13 bases lay outside the gene matches. The CDR3 is made up of 16 amino acids. Germline V gene data show CDR1 as SGHVS and CDR2 as FQNEAQ. The CDR3 reads CASSYGLAGNFDEQFF. In DNA, the CDR3 is TGTGCCAGCAGCTACGGACTAGCAGGGAATTTCGATGAGCAGTTCTTC.

This clone was seen only once. This chain uses TRBV28 with TRBJ1-6; D unclear. The V end was cut by 7 bases, the J end by 4 bases, with 20 bases between. The germline V gene encodes CDR1 MDHEN and CDR2 SYDVKM. CDR3 length equals 17 residues. The chain's CDR3 is CASILTRWGEYNSPLHF. DNA for the CDR3: TGTGCCAGCATTCTCACGAGGTGGGGAGAATATAATTCACCCCTCCACTTT.

This clone has only one observation. The V call is TRBV27, the J call TRBJ2-7; D is undetermined. The V end lost 2 bases, the J end lost 1 base, and 15 bases lay between the germline ends. This CDR3 has 16 residues. Germline assignment: CDR1 MNHEY and CDR2 SMNVEV (reference sequence). The CDR3 reads CASSLSLLTQSYEQYF. DNA of the CDR3: TGTGCCAGCAGTTTAAGTCTTTTGACTCAATCCTACGAGCAGTACTTC.

The V gene is TRBV28, the J gene TRBJ1-1; D gene ambiguous. Trimming took 5 bases from V and 4 from J, leaving 14 bases between them. The germline V gene encodes CDR1 MDHEN and CDR2 SYDVKM. The length of the CDR3 is 14 residues. The CDR3 loop reads CASSPRYEGTEAFF. The CDR3 DNA reads as TGTGCCAGCAGTCCACGGTACGAGGGCACTGAAGCTTTCTTT.

The chain employs TRBV7-9 and TRBJ1-5, with a tentative D call TRBD1 (6 bases). V shed 1 base and J shed 6 bases, with 13 bases lying between them. Germline-derived CDR1 and CDR2 are SEHNR and FQNEAQ (reference sequence). The CDR3 runs 15 residues. CDR3 in amino acids: CASSLESGGTQPQHF. DNA for the CDR3: TGTGCCAGCAGCTTAGAGTCGGGGGGCACTCAGCCCCAGCATTTT.

The V gene is TRBV19, the J gene TRBJ1-5; D gene ambiguous. V lost 8 bases and J 5 bases, leaving 19 bases between the germline ends. The CDR3 is 15 amino acids. The germline V gene has CDR1 LNHDA and CDR2 SQIVND (reference sequence). The CDR3 region has the DNA TGTGCCAGTGAAAACGGGATTCTCGGCCATCAGCCCCAGCATTTT. Its protein product is CASENGILGHQPQHF.

This sequence joins TRBV30 and TRBJ2-7; 10 positions match TRBD1. The CDR3 totals 14 residues. Trimming cost V 1 base and J 2 bases; bases outside gene matches: 2. Germline lookup yields CDR1 GTSNPN and CDR2 SVGIG (reference sequence). This CDR3 reads CAWSAGTGAYEQYF. In nucleotides, the CDR3 is TGTGCCTGGAGTGCCGGGACAGGGGCCTACGAGCAGTACTTC.

CDR3 region: CASSYGLGVEAFF. The CDR3 DNA reads TGTGCCAGCAGTTACGGGTTAGGAGTTGAAGCTTTCTTT. The chain is built from TRBV6-2 or TRBV6-3 and TRBJ1-1; no clear D. Trimming cost V 2 bases and J 7 bases, with 11 bases left between them. The V gene's germline CDR1 is MNHEY and CDR2 SVGEGT. This CDR3 comprises 13 residues.

The count of this clone is one. V and J are TRBV7-8 and TRBJ2-5; a weak D match, TRBD2 (6 bases). Trimming took 4 bases from V and 1 from J, leaving 16 bases between them. Germline loops: CDR1 SGHVS, CDR2 FQNEAQ. CDR3 size: 16 residues. CDR3 loop: CASSWAAEGIQETQYF. CDR3 sequence (DNA): TGTGCCAGCAGCTGGGCCGCGGAGGGTATCCAAGAGACCCAGTACTTC.

V is TRBV6-5 and J is TRBJ2-6; D tentatively reads TRBD1 or TRBD2 (5 bases each). Germline V gene lookup returns CDR1 MNHEY and CDR2 SVGAGI. Trimming took off 5 bases at V and 2 bases at J, with 10 bases between the two ends. The CDR3 has 15 amino acids. CDR3 sequence: CASSHQGAGANVLTF. The DNA of the CDR3 is TGTGCCAGCAGTCATCAGGGAGCTGGGGCCAACGTCCTGACTTTC.

The genes are TRBV2 and TRBJ1-1; D is undetermined. Trimming took 0 bases from V and 7 from J, leaving 9 bases between them. This CDR3 comprises 13 residues. Germline-derived CDR1 and CDR2 are SNHLY and FYNNEI. CDR3 bases: TGTGCCAGCAGTGAAGCGCGCGGAGGTGAAGCTTTCTTT. Its protein product is CASSEARGGEAFF.

The chain carries TRBV18 and TRBJ2-7; 7 nucleotides agree with TRBD2. The V and J ends lost 3 bases and 3 bases, in that order; junction bases with no gene match: 8. This CDR3 has 15 residues. Germline V gene lookup returns CDR1 KGHSH and CDR2 LQKENI. The CDR3 sequence is CASSPAGDSDYEQYF. CDR3 nucleotide sequence: TGTGCCAGCTCACCGGCGGGGGATTCTGACTACGAGCAGTACTTC.

This sequence joins TRBV12-2 and TRBJ2-1; the table's D call, TRBD2, has no DNA check behind it. TRBV12-2 is an annotated pseudogene. The CDR3 spans 17 residues. This CDR3 is CASRRLGAGGLSNEQFF. CDR3 DNA sequence: TGTGCAAGTCGCAGACTTGGGGCGGGGGGACTAAGCAATGAGCAGTTCTTC.

The genes are TRBV11-2 and TRBJ2-7; no clear D. V shed 5 bases and J shed 1 base, with 12 bases lying between them. There are 14 residues in the CDR3. Germline-derived CDR1 and CDR2 are SGHAT and FQNNGV. The CDR3 DNA follows: TGTGCCAGCAGCCCGTGGACGCAATCCTACGAGCAGTACTTC. Translation: CASSPWTQSYEQYF.

The chain combines TRBV2 with TRBJ1-5; TRBD1 agrees at 9 bases. V trimming: 6 bases; J trimming: 7 bases; junction bases outside the gene matches: 10. This CDR3 region has 15 residues. CDR1 and CDR2 from the germline V gene are SNHLY and FYNNEI. CDR3 in DNA: TGTGCCAGCAGCGGTAACAGGGGGCCGAGGCAGCCCCAGCATTTT. This gives the protein CASSGNRGPRQPQHF.

This clone was observed once. V is TRBV9 and J is TRBJ2-4, with 10 bases aligning to TRBD1. CDR1 and CDR2 from the germline V gene are SGDLS and YYNGEE. V lost 3 bases to trimming and J lost 5 bases; unmatched junction nucleotides: 8. The CDR3 contains 16 residues. The CDR3 protein is CASSAGAGTGENIQYF. The CDR3 DNA sequence: TGTGCCAGCAGCGCGGGAGCCGGGACAGGGGAAAACATTCAGTACTTC.

This clone appeared a single time. The V call is TRBV7-9, the J call TRBJ1-4; perhaps TRBD1 as D (6 bases). The V and J ends lost 1 base and 10 bases respectively, with 16 bases between them. CDR1 is SEHNR and CDR2 is FQNEAQ in the germline V gene (reference sequence). This CDR3 region has 15 residues. The DNA for the CDR3 is TGTGCCAGCAGCTTAGTGGCAGGGGAAAGGGCAAAACTGTTTTTT. Translating it yields CASSLVAGERAKLFF.

The chain joins TRBV6-2 or TRBV6-3 to TRBJ1-2, with D possibly matching TRBD1 (5 bases). The V gene's germline CDR1 is MNHEY and CDR2 SVGEGT. The CDR3 extends over 14 amino acids. Trimming pared 6 bases from V and 3 bases from J, leaving 14 bases between. The CDR3 loop is CASRPYGTDYGYTF. Written as DNA, the CDR3 is TGTGCCAGCAGGCCTTACGGGACGGACTATGGCTACACCTTC.

The V call is TRBV19, the J call TRBJ1-2, with TRBD1 matching over 7 bases. The V gene's germline CDR1 is LNHDA and CDR2 SQIVND (reference sequence). The CDR3 length is 16 residues. The trim removed 7 bases at V and 2 bases at J, leaving 13 bases unmatched. CDR3 sequence: CASTDLWDRSNYGYTF. Here the CDR3 DNA reads TGTGCCAGTACCGATCTCTGGGACAGATCCAACTATGGCTACACCTTC.

DNA for the CDR3: TGTGCCAGCTCTCCACAGGGCCTCAATGAAAAACTGTTTTTT. It translates to CASSPQGLNEKLFF. V usage is TRBV19 and J usage is TRBJ1-4; weak D call: TRBD1 (6 bases). Germline CDR1 is LNHDA and CDR2 is SQIVND (reference sequence). The V end was cut by 9 bases, the J end by 5 bases, with 16 bases between. This CDR3 spans 14 amino acids.